A selection of T cell receptor beta chains follows, all from one sample in a study of monozygotic twins with inflammatory bowel disease. TCRdb reanalyzed the 5' RACE reads and collapses them to one entry per CDR3 protein, without DNA. The sample totals approximately 400,000 distinct CDR3 sequences; its top ten clones hold more than 2%. Sequencing used blood. These receptor sequences come from a human donor with ulcerative colitis or Crohn's disease, or a healthy co-twin of an affected twin (not recorded which). CDR3s include the opening cysteine and the closing phenylalanine or tryptophan.

J	V	CDR3
TRBJ2-1	TRBV4-1	CASSSYPNEQFF
TRBJ1-4	TRBV11-2	CASSPSIGTGNEKLFF
TRBJ2-3	TRBV9	CASSNSGTQYF
TRBJ2-2	TRBV29-1	CSVGRGLAGSGELFF
TRBJ1-2	TRBV20-1	CSARGGREDGYTF
TRBJ2-1	TRBV28	CASSLFRNSYNEQFF
TRBJ1-5	TRBV27	CASSSSRGYQPQHF
TRBJ1-1	TRBV7-2	CASSLGKGWNTEAFF
TRBJ2-4	TRBV7-2	CASSKLASAKNIQYF
TRBJ2-1	TRBV29-1	CSVARGQGNNEQFF
TRBJ2-2	TRBV6-1	CASSGLVTGELFF
TRBJ2-3	TRBV12-3/TRBV12-4	CASSPQGVGDTQYF
TRBJ2-5	TRBV12-3/TRBV12-4	CASSPGIGPVETQYF
TRBJ2-2	TRBV28	CASSHGILAASGELFF
TRBJ1-6	TRBV25-1	CASGGQGGSPLHF
TRBJ1-2	TRBV5-1	CASSPQGDYGYTF
TRBJ2-7	TRBV5-1	CASSLVPALTYEQYF
TRBJ2-1	TRBV19	CASSRGQGSNEQFF
TRBJ1-2	TRBV5-1	CASSFRAGGIDGYTF
TRBJ2-1	TRBV20-1	CSARDFGPHNEQFF
TRBJ1-3	TRBV3-1	CASSLTRSGTRKSGNTIYF
TRBJ1-1	TRBV5-1	CASSLEQWNTEAFF
TRBJ2-2	TRBV19	CASSTLTGLLGELFF
TRBJ2-1	TRBV25-1	CASSGLLAGYSYNEQFF
TRBJ2-3	TRBV5-1	CASSTPRDSGDTQYF
TRBJ2-7	TRBV12-3/TRBV12-4	CASSIIAQGEQYF
TRBJ2-7	TRBV10-3	CAISDRLAYEQYF
TRBJ2-1	TRBV11-2	CASSFTRGVDGEQFF
TRBJ2-2	TRBV5-1	CASKRGNTGELFF
TRBJ2-5	TRBV4-1	CASSQDHGGGYQETQYF
TRBJ2-3	TRBV6-2/TRBV6-3	CASCFSGVRVGDTQYF
TRBJ2-5	TRBV19	CASSGKGGETQYF
TRBJ1-2	TRBV29-1	CSADTQTRYGYTF
TRBJ1-1	TRBV11-2	CASSPISGLNTEAFF
TRBJ2-7	TRBV4-1	CASSQEPPDGSSYEQYF
TRBJ1-5	TRBV7-2	CASSFQSNQPQHF
TRBJ2-2	TRBV6-5	CASSYDPRHTGELFF
TRBJ1-6	TRBV6-1	CASSGFGTAPNSPLHF
TRBJ1-6	TRBV27	CASSFRDRVSPLHF
TRBJ2-1	TRBV29-1	CSVLPVGLADYNEQFF
TRBJ2-1	TRBV7-3	CASSDTSSEQFF
TRBJ1-1	TRBV4-3	CASSQDNSGYGTEAFF
TRBJ2-5	TRBV20-1	CSARAQKQETQYF
TRBJ1-1	TRBV18	CASSRGGVQNTEAFF
TRBJ2-1	TRBV5-1	CASSFFDLSSYNEQFF
TRBJ2-5	TRBV6-4	CASSQLAGDQETQYF
TRBJ1-3	TRBV9	CASSARDSSPSGNTIYF
TRBJ1-1	TRBV5-1	CASSSQGGAVTEAFF
TRBJ1-6	TRBV6-5	CASSYSRGSPLHF
TRBJ2-5	TRBV7-2	CASSLVSGGQETQYF
TRBJ2-1	TRBV18	CASSQRDSGNEQFF
TRBJ2-5	TRBV18	CASSPDRKTQYF
TRBJ2-1	TRBV27	CASTLISGRGYNEQFF
TRBJ1-1	TRBV27	CASRKEGRGGSSEAFF
TRBJ2-2	TRBV5-1	CASSPVLAGAPNTGELFF